Described below is a single T cell receptor beta chain sequence and its context. The target of this receptor is not known. Qualities for individual bases were not recorded, and no much larger clone is one base off. The sample is drawn from a study of Ad26.COV2.S vaccination and SARS-CoV-2 variants (dated by TCRdb to the early 2020s). A note on the overall study: Vaccine-arm donors came from COV1001, a multicentre, randomized, double-blind, placebo-controlled phase I-IIa trial of Ad26.COV2.S in healthy adults. The TCR-sequenced set comprised approximately 30 samples: some 20 Ad26.COV2.S vaccine recipients, 5 placebo recipients and 8 SARS-CoV-2 convalescent individuals. Participants in the trial were split at random into five groups of five each, receiving low-dose or high-dose Ad26.COV2.S once or twice, or else placebo on both occasions. Blinding of investigators to trial group allocation was maintained during experiments and outcome assessment. Ad26.COV2.S was given intramuscularly at 5x10^10 or 1x10^11 viral particles, as a single shot or as two shots 56 days apart. TCRbeta repertoire sequencing was used to assess the specificity and breadth of SARS-CoV-2-reactive T cell receptors after Ad26.COV2.S vaccination. On the study overall, not on this receptor specifically: The study was not powered to compare responses between vaccine doses or regimens. Vaccine and placebo recipients had similar non-spike TCR breadth, a finding consistent with the vaccine containing only spike. Spike-specific TCR breadth was higher in Ad26.COV2.S recipients than in placebo recipients (P = 0.0014). Substantial breadth of spike-specific CD8+ and CD4+ T cell responses was reported after vaccination. It was noted by the authors that total T cell responses may have been underestimated by the TCR breadth and depth analyses.

The CDR3 runs 13 amino acids, cysteine and phenylalanine included. Only the CDR3 DNA stays, 39 bases, in frame from base 1. Sequences MDHEN (CDR1) and SYDVKM (CDR2) are obtained from the germline V gene. Trimming takes 7 bases off V and 3 bases off J; junction bases not matched to a gene: 6. The treatment or condition label, as the study defines it: about 20 received Ad26.COV2.S at low or high dose, single or two shots; several received placebo; per-sample allocation not given. Repertoires of vaccine and placebo recipients were sequenced from samples collected on day 63 after the first injection. In Cohort 1b, more than 20 adults aged 18-55 years were enrolled at a single site in Boston, USA, between 29 July and 7 August 2020. Ad26.COV2.S consisted of a replication-incompetent adenovirus type 26 vector by which a prefusion-stabilized SARS-CoV-2 spike protein from the original Wuhan strain was expressed.

The immunoSEQ Assay was used to sequence TCRbeta CDR3 regions. After extraction, genomic DNA underwent amplification by bias-controlled multiplex PCR, followed by high-throughput sequencing. The authors' pipeline ran thus. To quantify the absolute abundance of every unique TCRbeta CDR3 region, sequences were collapsed and filtered. T cell fraction was estimated by normalizing TCRbeta template counts to usable DNA, with usable DNA measured through amplification of reference genes found in all nucleated cells. Repertoire TCRs were annotated as SARS-CoV-2-specific by exact matching of V gene, CDR3 amino acid sequence and J gene to a known reactive TCR set. MIRA supplied the reference SARS-CoV-2 TCR set, which was filtered for enrichment in COVID-19-positive ImmuneCODE repertoires so that public or cross-reactive TCRs were removed. Drawing on the MIRA antigens, annotated TCRs were analysed further at the level of specific ORF or position within ORF. Depth was the summed frequency of annotated unique rearrangements, while breadth was defined as annotated unique rearrangements over total unique productive rearrangements. Two-sided Wilcoxon rank-sum tests were applied when comparing TCR breadth between groups. TCRdb limited this immuneACCESS table to in-frame rearrangements with V and J called. A share of clones is missing; checked studies link under half to unresolved V genes, and the rest is unexplained. V, J and clone size are those of that table, while D and trimming were read from the DNA. The sample yields some 290,000 clones; around four fifths were counted once. The ten most abundant clones make up 2% to 2.5% of the sample.

The sequencing used peripheral blood, collected in a trial of Ad26.COV2.S vaccine versus placebo. The sequence derives from a person aged 18-60 years who received the Ad26.COV2.S COVID-19 vaccine or a placebo. The rearranged segments are TRBV28 and TRBJ2-7; TRBD1 matches 7 bases in the middle. The CDR3 protein sequence reads: CASTPTGIYEQYF. At the DNA level, the sequence is TGTGCCAGCACCCCGACAGGGATCTACGAGCAGTACTTC. Supplemented by the reference TRBV28 and TRBJ2-7 proteins around the CDR3, the complete variable domain is DVKVTQSSRYLVKRTGEKVFLECVQDMDHENMFWYRQDPGLGLRLIYFSYDVKMKEKGDIPEGYSVSREKKERFSLILESASTNQTSMYLCASTPTGIYEQYFGPGTRLTVT.